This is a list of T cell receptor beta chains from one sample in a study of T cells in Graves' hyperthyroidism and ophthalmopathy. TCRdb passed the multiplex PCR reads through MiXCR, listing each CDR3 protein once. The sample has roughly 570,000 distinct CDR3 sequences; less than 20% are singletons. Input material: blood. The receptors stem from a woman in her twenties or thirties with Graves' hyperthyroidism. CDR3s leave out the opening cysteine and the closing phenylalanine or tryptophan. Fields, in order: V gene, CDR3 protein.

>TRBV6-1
ASSYTDRVFDTEAF
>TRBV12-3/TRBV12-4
ASSLERNYGYT
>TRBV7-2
ASSAWGTGSNQPQH
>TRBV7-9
ASSSSGTSGRGSSYEQY
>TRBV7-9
ASSPESMAGSSSY
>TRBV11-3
ASSPRRDSNSPLH
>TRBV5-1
ASSLGVPARGPYEQY
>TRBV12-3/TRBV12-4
ASSLEQGAGYGYT
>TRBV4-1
ASRRPNTEAF
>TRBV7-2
ASSRQGDETQY
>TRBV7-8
ASSSEGQFQETQY
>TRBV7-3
ASSARFRLAGALTDTQY
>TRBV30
AWNRGGSGRAGEQF
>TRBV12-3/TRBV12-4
ASNQAANEQF
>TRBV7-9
ASSTLGPSYEQY
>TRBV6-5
ASSYSGDASREQY
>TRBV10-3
AISDSDPLYEQY
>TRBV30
AWSVGQETQY